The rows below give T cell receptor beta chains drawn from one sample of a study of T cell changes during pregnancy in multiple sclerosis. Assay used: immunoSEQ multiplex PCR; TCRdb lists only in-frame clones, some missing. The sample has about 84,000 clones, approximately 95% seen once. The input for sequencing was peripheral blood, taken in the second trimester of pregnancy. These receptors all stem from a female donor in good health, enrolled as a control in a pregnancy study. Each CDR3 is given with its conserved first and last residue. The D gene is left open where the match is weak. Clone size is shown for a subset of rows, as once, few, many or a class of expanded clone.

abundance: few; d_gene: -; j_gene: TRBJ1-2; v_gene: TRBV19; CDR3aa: CASSTQGYGYTF; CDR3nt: TGTGCCAGTAGTACACAGGGCTATGGCTACACCTTC
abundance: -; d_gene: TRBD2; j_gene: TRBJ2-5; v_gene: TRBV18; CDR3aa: CASSPLAGVTQETQYF; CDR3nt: TGTGCCAGCTCCCCCCTAGCGGGCGTCACTCAAGAGACCCAGTACTTC
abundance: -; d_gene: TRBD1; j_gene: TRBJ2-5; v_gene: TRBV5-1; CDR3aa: CASSLVGTGETQYF; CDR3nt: TGCGCCAGCAGCTTGGTCGGGACAGGGGAGACCCAGTACTTC
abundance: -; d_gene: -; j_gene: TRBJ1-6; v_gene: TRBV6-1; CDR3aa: CASSDRDNSPLHF; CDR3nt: TGTGCCAGCAGTGACAGGGATAATTCACCCCTCCACTTT
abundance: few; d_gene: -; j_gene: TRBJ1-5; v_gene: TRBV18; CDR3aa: CASSTAGGNQPQHF; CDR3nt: TGTGCCAGCTCGACAGCGGGAGGCAATCAGCCCCAGCATTTT
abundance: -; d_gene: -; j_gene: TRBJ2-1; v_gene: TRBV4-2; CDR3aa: CASSQENLVLDEQFF; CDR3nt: TGTGCCAGCAGCCAAGAGAACTTAGTGTTAGATGAGCAGTTCTTC
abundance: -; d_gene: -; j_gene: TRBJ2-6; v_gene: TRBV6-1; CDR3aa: CASRVQGYRANVLTF; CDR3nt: TGTGCCAGCAGGGTACAGGGCTATCGGGCCAACGTCCTGACTTTC
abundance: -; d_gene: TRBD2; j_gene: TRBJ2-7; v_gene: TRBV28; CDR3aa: CASSRPGLVLNEQYF; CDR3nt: TGTGCCAGCAGTCGACCGGGACTAGTCTTAAACGAGCAGTACTTC
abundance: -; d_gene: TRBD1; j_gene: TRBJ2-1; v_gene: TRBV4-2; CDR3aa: CASSRTGVDEQFF; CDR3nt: TGTGCCAGCAGCCGAACAGGGGTCGATGAGCAGTTCTTC
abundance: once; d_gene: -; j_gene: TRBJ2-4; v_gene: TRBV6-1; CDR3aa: CASSAPGGAKNIQYF; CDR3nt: TGTGCCAGCAGTGCACCAGGGGGGGCCAAAAACATTCAGTACTTC
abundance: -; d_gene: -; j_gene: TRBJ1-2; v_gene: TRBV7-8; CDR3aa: CASSSSIGSSEDGYTF; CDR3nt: TGTGCCAGCAGCTCCTCGATTGGGAGCAGCGAGGATGGCTACACCTTC
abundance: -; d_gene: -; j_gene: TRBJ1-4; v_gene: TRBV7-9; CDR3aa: CASSPQIATNEKLFF; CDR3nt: TGTGCCAGCAGCCCGCAGATTGCAACTAATGAAAAACTGTTTTTT
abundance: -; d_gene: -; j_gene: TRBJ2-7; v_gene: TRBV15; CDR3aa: CATSRGGGAVSYEQYF; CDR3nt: TGTGCCACCAGCAGAGGTGGGGGGGCGGTAAGCTACGAGCAGTACTTC
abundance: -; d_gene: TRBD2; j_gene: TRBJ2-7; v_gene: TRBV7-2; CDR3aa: CASSRTSGSPYEQYF; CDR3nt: TGTGCCAGCAGCAGGACTAGCGGGAGTCCCTACGAGCAGTACTTC
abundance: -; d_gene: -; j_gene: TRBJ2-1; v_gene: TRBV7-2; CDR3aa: CASSPWTNNEQFF; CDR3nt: TGTGCCAGCAGCCCTTGGACTAACAATGAGCAGTTCTTC
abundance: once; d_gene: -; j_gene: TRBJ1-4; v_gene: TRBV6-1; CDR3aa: CASSDSLNEKLFF; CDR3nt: TGTGCCAGCAGTGATAGCCTTAATGAAAAACTGTTTTTT
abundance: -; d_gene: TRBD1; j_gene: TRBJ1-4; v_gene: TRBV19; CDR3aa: CATTGGLPGTEFLDSTNEKLFF; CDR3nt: TGTGCCACCACCGGCGGGCTTCCCGGGACAGAATTCTTGGACTCAACTAATGAAAAACTGTTTTTT
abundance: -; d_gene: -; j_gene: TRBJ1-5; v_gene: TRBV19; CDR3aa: CASSGTLVGGQPQHF; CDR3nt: TGTGCCAGTAGCGGTACCCTAGTCGGAGGTCAGCCCCAGCATTTT
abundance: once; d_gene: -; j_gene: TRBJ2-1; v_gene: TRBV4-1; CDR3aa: CASSQDDTNSYNEQFF; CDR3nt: TGCGCCAGCAGCCAAGATGACACAAACTCCTACAATGAGCAGTTCTTC
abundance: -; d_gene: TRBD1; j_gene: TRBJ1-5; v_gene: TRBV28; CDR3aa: CASSFGQGYQPQHF; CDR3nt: TGTGCCAGCAGTTTTGGACAGGGCTATCAGCCCCAGCATTTT
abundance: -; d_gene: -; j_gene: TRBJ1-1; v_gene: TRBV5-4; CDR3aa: CASSQDSTEAFF; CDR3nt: TGTGCCAGCAGCCAAGACAGCACTGAAGCTTTCTTT
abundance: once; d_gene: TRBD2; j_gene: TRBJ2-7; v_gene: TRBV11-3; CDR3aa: CASSLDAGGEQYF; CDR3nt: TGTGCCAGCAGCTTAGATGCGGGAGGAGAGCAGTACTTC
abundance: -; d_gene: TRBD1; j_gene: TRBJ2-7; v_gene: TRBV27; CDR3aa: CASRGTENYEQYF; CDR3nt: TGTGCCAGCAGAGGGACAGAGAACTACGAGCAGTACTTC
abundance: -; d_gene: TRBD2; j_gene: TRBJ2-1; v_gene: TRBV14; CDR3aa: CASSQESAGWGNEQFF; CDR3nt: TGTGCCAGCAGCCAAGAATCAGCGGGATGGGGCAATGAGCAGTTCTTC
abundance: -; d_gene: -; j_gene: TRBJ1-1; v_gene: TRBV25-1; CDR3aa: CASSGNSVRLYNTEAFF; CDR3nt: TGTGCCAGCAGTGGAAACTCGGTCCGACTTTATAACACTGAAGCTTTCTTT
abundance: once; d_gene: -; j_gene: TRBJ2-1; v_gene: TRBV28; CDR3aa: CASSRRLSEQFF; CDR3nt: TGTGCCAGCAGCCGCCGCTTGAGTGAGCAGTTCTTC
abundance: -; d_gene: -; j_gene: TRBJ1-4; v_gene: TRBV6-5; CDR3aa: CASAPSTATNEKLFF; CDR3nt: TGTGCCAGCGCCCCTTCGACAGCAACTAATGAAAAACTGTTTTTT
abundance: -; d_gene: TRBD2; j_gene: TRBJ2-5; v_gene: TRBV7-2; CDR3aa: CASSLGPGLGEETQYF; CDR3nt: TGTGCCAGCAGCTTAGGGCCGGGACTAGGGGAAGAGACCCAGTACTTC
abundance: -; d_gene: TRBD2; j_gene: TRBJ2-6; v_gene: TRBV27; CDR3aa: CASSPGLAEPSGANVLTF; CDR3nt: TGTGCCAGCAGTCCTGGACTAGCGGAGCCCTCTGGGGCCAACGTCCTGACTTTC
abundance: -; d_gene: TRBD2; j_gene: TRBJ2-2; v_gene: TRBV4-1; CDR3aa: CASSQERTGTRGSIGELFF; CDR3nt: TGCGCCAGCAGCCAAGAACGAACCGGGACTAGGGGGAGCATCGGGGAGCTGTTTTTT
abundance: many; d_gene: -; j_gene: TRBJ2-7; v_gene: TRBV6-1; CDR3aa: CATLQGPYEQYF; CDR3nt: TGTGCCACCCTACAGGGACCCTACGAGCAGTACTTC
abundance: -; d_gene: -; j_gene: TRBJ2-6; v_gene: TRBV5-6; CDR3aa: CASSYGLGSGANVLTF; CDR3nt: TGTGCCAGCAGCTACGGACTGGGCTCTGGGGCCAACGTCCTGACTTTC
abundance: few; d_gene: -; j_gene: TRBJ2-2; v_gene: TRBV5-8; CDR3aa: CASSRPTGNGELFF; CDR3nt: TGTGCCAGCAGCCGACCGACGGGGAACGGGGAGCTGTTTTTT
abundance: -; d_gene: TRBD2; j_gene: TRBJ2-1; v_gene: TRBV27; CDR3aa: CASSFGLAGEWASEQFF; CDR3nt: TGTGCCAGCAGTTTCGGACTAGCGGGAGAATGGGCTAGTGAGCAGTTCTTC
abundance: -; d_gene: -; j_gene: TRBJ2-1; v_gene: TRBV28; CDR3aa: CASGGGENNEQFF; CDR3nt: TGTGCCAGCGGAGGTGGGGAGAACAATGAGCAGTTCTTC
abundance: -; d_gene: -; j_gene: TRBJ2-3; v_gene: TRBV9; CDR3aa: CASSVTGNTDTQYF; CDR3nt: TGTGCCAGCAGCGTAACAGGGAACACAGATACGCAGTATTTT